Listed below are T cell receptor beta chains from one sample, sequenced in a study of T cells in localized non-small cell lung cancer. Measured with immunoSEQ multiplex PCR; TCRdb has only the in-frame clones, and not every one. The table records around 45,000 clones, roughly 86% of them present only once. The source was PBMCs, collected before any cancer treatment. These TCRs come from a man between 35 and 75 years old with stage II lung adenocarcinoma. Both conserved end residues are part of each CDR3. The D gene is left open where the match is weak. Rows give clone size only sometimes, using once, few, many, or a class for an expanded clone.

>NA|NA|TRBJ1-2|TRBV6-6
CASSYVRADGYTF
TGTGCCAGCAGTTACGTAAGGGCGGATGGCTACACCTTC
>few|NA|TRBJ2-1|TRBV4-1
CASSQALGARDYNEQFF
TGCGCCAGCAGCCAAGCCCTAGGCGCCAGGGACTACAATGAGCAGTTCTTC
>NA|TRBD2|TRBJ2-1|TRBV19
CASSPRAGGPNVQFF
TGTGCCAGTAGTCCTCGGGCGGGGGGCCCGAATGTGCAGTTCTTC
>NA|NA|TRBJ1-1|TRBV28
CASSVPPPRVEAFF
TGTGCCAGCAGTGTCCCGCCCCCCAGGGTCGAAGCTTTCTTT
>NA|NA|TRBJ1-4|TRBV2
CASSSGLHEKLFF
TGTGCCAGCAGTTCGGGACTTCATGAAAAACTGTTTTTT
>once|TRBD1|TRBJ1-1|TRBV7-8
CASSLPTGDTEAFF
TGTGCCAGCAGCTTACCCACAGGGGACACTGAAGCTTTCTTT
>NA|TRBD1|TRBJ1-5|TRBV6-6
CASGTGGHNQPQHF
TGTGCCAGTGGGACAGGGGGCCACAATCAGCCCCAGCATTTT
>NA|NA|TRBJ2-1|TRBV15
CATSSTSNSYNEQFF
TGTGCCACCAGCAGCACCTCTAATTCCTACAATGAGCAGTTCTTC
>NA|TRBD1|TRBJ2-6|TRBV6-4
CASSETGTGGSGANVLTF
TGTGCCAGCAGTGAGACCGGGACAGGGGGCTCTGGGGCCAACGTCCTGACTTTC
>NA|NA|TRBJ1-1|TRBV5-5
CASSLDGSLNTEAFF
TGTGCCAGCAGCTTGGACGGCTCACTGAACACTGAAGCTTTCTTT
>once|NA|TRBJ1-2|TRBV4-1
CASSQDRGVNYGYTF
TGCGCCAGCAGCCAAGATAGAGGGGTGAACTATGGCTACACCTTC
>NA|NA|TRBJ1-1|TRBV14
CASSVLGTNTEAFF
TGTGCCAGCAGTGTTCTAGGGACGAACACTGAAGCTTTCTTT
>NA|NA|TRBJ1-3|TRBV9
CASSVGGTNGNTIYF
TGTGCCAGCAGCGTAGGGGGGACTAACGGAAACACCATATATTTT
>NA|NA|TRBJ2-3|TRBV30
CAWRGRSTDTQYF
TGTGCCTGGAGAGGGAGGAGCACAGATACGCAGTATTTT
>NA|NA|TRBJ1-4|TRBV15
CATSRGGSRTNEKLFF
TGTGCCACCAGCAGAGGTGGCAGCCGTACTAATGAAAAACTGTTTTTT
>NA|NA|TRBJ1-4|TRBV30
CAWSDDLEKLFF
TGTGCCTGGAGTGACGATCTAGAAAAACTGTTTTTT
>NA|TRBD1|TRBJ1-1|TRBV5-6
CASSPRQGGMNTEAFF
TGTGCCAGCAGCCCCAGACAGGGTGGGATGAACACTGAAGCTTTCTTT
>NA|NA|TRBJ1-1|TRBV29-1
CSVDFDRRTEAFF
TGCAGCGTTGATTTTGACAGGAGAACTGAAGCTTTCTTT
>once|NA|TRBJ2-3|TRBV7-3
CASSRGSTDTQYF
TGTGCCAGCAGCCGGGGTAGCACAGATACGCAGTATTTT
>NA|NA|TRBJ2-1|TRBV5-8
CASSLAATLSSYNEQFF
TGTGCCAGCAGCTTGGCCGCCACCCTAAGCTCCTACAATGAGCAGTTCTTC
>NA|NA|TRBJ1-2|TRBV5-5
CASSLSSGDYGYTF
TGTGCCAGCAGCCTTAGTTCAGGGGACTATGGCTACACCTTC
>NA|NA|TRBJ1-6|TRBV7-2
CASSLKGSGNSPLHF
TGTGCCAGCAGCTTAAAGGGGTCAGGAAATTCACCCCTCCACTTT
>NA|NA|TRBJ1-1|TRBV7-8
CASSLIEAEAFF
TGTGCCAGCAGTCTCATAGAGGCTGAAGCTTTCTTT
>NA|NA|TRBJ1-3|TRBV6-1
CASSPGSSGNTIYF
TGTGCCAGCAGTCCAGGGTCTTCTGGAAACACCATATATTTT
>NA|TRBD2|TRBJ2-2|TRBV7-2
CASSTGGFGGELFF
TGTGCCAGCAGCACGGGGGGGTTTGGCGGGGAGCTGTTTTTT
>NA|NA|TRBJ1-4|TRBV30
CASQSKQGDKNEKLFF
TGTGCCTCCCAATCAAAGCAGGGTGATAAGAATGAAAAACTGTTTTTT
>NA|NA|TRBJ2-3|TRBV5-5
CASSFGASTTQYF
TGTGCCAGCAGCTTCGGGGCGTCGACTACGCAGTATTTT
>NA|NA|TRBJ1-1|TRBV6-1
CASTSGGRTEAFF
TGTGCCAGCACTAGTGGAGGGAGAACTGAAGCTTTCTTT
>NA|NA|TRBJ1-6|TRBV5-4
CASSLEQAYNSPLHF
TGTGCCAGCAGCTTGGAGCAGGCCTATAATTCACCCCTCCACTTT
>NA|NA|TRBJ2-3|TRBV19
CASSIDGNPDTQYF
TGTGCCAGTAGTATAGATGGGAACCCAGATACGCAGTATTTT
>NA|NA|TRBJ1-4|TRBV5-1
CASSLGTDEKLFF
TGCGCCAGCAGCCTAGGGACTGATGAAAAACTGTTTTTT
>NA|NA|TRBJ2-1|TRBV4-1
CASSQGGPGNEQFF
TGCGCCAGCAGCCAGGGGGGGCCGGGAAATGAGCAGTTCTTC
>NA|NA|TRBJ1-1|TRBV5-4
CASSDGFTANTEAFF
TGTGCCAGCAGCGACGGGTTCACAGCGAACACTGAAGCTTTCTTT
>NA|NA|TRBJ2-2|TRBV19
CASSVTAQNTGELFF
TGTGCCAGTAGTGTGACAGCACAGAACACCGGGGAGCTGTTTTTT
>NA|NA|TRBJ1-5|TRBV4-1
CASSLFSGNSNQPQHF
TGCGCCAGCAGCCTTTTTAGCGGGAATAGCAATCAGCCCCAGCATTTT
>NA|NA|TRBJ1-2|TRBV2
CASSERVLDRYTF
TGTGCCAGCAGTGAAAGAGTTTTGGACAGATACACCTTC
>once|NA|TRBJ2-7|TRBV2
CASSPSSYEQYF
TGTGCCAGCAGTCCAAGCTCCTACGAGCAGTACTTC
>NA|NA|TRBJ1-2|TRBV2
CASYRDTGAKGYTF
TGTGCCAGCTACAGGGATACGGGAGCAAAGGGCTACACCTTC
>NA|NA|TRBJ1-2|TRBV14
CASSQGHGFGGYTF
TGTGCCAGCAGCCAAGGACACGGATTTGGGGGCTACACCTTC
>NA|NA|TRBJ1-6|TRBV7-6
CASSLDLDTPLHF
TGTGCCAGCAGCTTAGACTTAGATACACCCCTCCACTTT
>NA|NA|TRBJ1-1|TRBV5-1
CARSLTVMNTEAFF
TGCGCCAGAAGCTTGACCGTCATGAACACTGAAGCTTTCTTT
>NA|TRBD2|TRBJ2-1|TRBV7-3
CASSLSSGGSVNEQFF
TGTGCCAGCAGCTTATCTAGCGGGGGGTCCGTCAATGAGCAGTTCTTC
>NA|TRBD1|TRBJ2-1|TRBV11-2
CASSTGQGLAYNEQFF
TGTGCCAGCAGCACAGGACAGGGTTTGGCGTACAATGAGCAGTTCTTC
>NA|NA|TRBJ1-5|TRBV30
CAWSDGNQPQHF
TGTGCCTGGAGTGATGGCAATCAGCCCCAGCATTTT
>NA|NA|TRBJ2-7|TRBV27
CATGSSYEQYF
TGTGCCACCGGAAGCTCCTACGAGCAGTACTTC
>NA|TRBD1|TRBJ1-3|TRBV6-1
CASRGQGRNTIYF
TGTGCCAGCCGGGGACAGGGGAGAAACACCATATATTTT
>NA|NA|TRBJ1-6|TRBV5-6
CASSFQPNSPLHF
TGTGCCAGCAGCTTCCAGCCTAATTCACCCCTCCACTTT
>NA|NA|TRBJ2-5|TRBV14
CASSQDRTGAQYF
TGTGCCAGCAGCCAAGATCGTACCGGGGCCCAGTACTTC
>once|NA|TRBJ1-3|TRBV2
CASSLGAGGPGNTIYF
TGTGCCAGCAGTCTAGGTGCGGGAGGCCCTGGAAACACCATATATTTT
>NA|TRBD2|TRBJ2-3|TRBV7-2
CASSLGPGGGADTQYF
TGTGCCAGCAGCTTAGGTCCTGGCGGGGGGGCAGATACGCAGTATTTT
>NA|NA|TRBJ2-2|TRBV7-3
CASSSEQAGELFF
TGTGCCAGCAGCTCCGAGCAGGCCGGGGAGCTGTTTTTT
>NA|NA|TRBJ2-3|TRBV9
CASQTGTSTDTQYF
TGTGCCAGCCAGACAGGGACTAGCACAGATACGCAGTATTTT
>NA|NA|TRBJ2-7|TRBV1
CTSSQDPGQGISYEQYF
TGCACCAGCAGCCAAGATCCCGGACAGGGAATTTCCTACGAGCAGTACTTC
>NA|NA|TRBJ2-6|TRBV5-1
CASSLVTAVSGANVLTF
TGCGCCAGCAGCTTGGTAACAGCAGTCTCTGGGGCCAACGTCCTGACTTTC
>once|TRBD1|TRBJ1-2|TRBV6-5
CASSVGQGSSYGYTF
TGTGCCAGCAGTGTGGGACAGGGTTCGTCCTATGGCTACACCTTC